The 29 T cell receptor beta chains reported below all come from one sample, sequenced in a study of T cell clones after liver transplantation. This table comes from immunoSEQ multiplex PCR, and its TCRdb copy is limited to in-frame clones, with some not included. Among approximately 7,900 clones listed, 80% were seen once. The specimen was CD8+ T cells from blood, collected before liver transplant. Every receptor here comes from a human donor who received a liver transplant.

V gene TRBV6-6 combines with J gene TRBJ2-3; 8 bases map to TRBD2. Trimming at V came to 4 bases and at J to 5 bases, leaving 5 bases not matched to a gene. The CDR3 loop spans 14 amino acids. The germline V gene encodes CDR1 MNHNY and CDR2 SVGAGI (reference sequence). DNA for the CDR3: TGTGCCAGCAGTTCCGGCGGGGGGCTAGATACGCAGTATTTT. Translation: CASSSGGGLDTQYF.

The genes are TRBV4-1 and TRBJ1-3; D is ambiguous. In germline, CDR1 is MGHRA, CDR2 YSYEKL. This CDR3 is built from 16 residues. With 1 base removed from V and 2 bases from J, the gap between germline ends came to 12 bases. In DNA form, the CDR3 reads TGCGCCAGCAGCCAAGTTTGGAGGGTTACTGGAAACACCATATATTTT. Translation: CASSQVWRVTGNTIYF.

CDR3 region: CASSLGQFYEQYF. Here the CDR3 DNA reads TGTGCCAGCAGCTTAGGACAGTTCTACGAGCAGTACTTC. The chain combines TRBV7-9 with TRBJ2-7; D is possibly TRBD1 (5 bases). The length of the CDR3 is 13 residues. Trimming stripped 1 base from V and 3 bases from J, with 7 bases between. CDR1 and CDR2 from the germline V gene are SEHNR and FQNEAQ (reference sequence).

This clone was counted only a few times. The chain has TRBV11-2 and TRBJ2-7; TRBD2 matches 8 bases. The CDR3 totals 14 residues. With V trimmed by 5 bases and J by 7 bases, 10 bases remained unmatched. Germline CDR1 and CDR2: SGHAT and FQNNGV. In DNA, the CDR3 is TGTGCCAGCAGCGTCGGGGCCGGGGGGGAGGAGCAGTACTTC. Its protein is CASSVGAGGEEQYF.

This clone was picked up one time. V gene TRBV7-8 combines with J gene TRBJ2-7; 9 nucleotides line up with TRBD1. The CDR3 is 13 residues long. Germline lookup yields CDR1 SGHVS and CDR2 FQNEAQ. J was trimmed by 5 bases and V by 1 base; bases with no gene match: 0. CDR3 bases: TGTGCCAGCAGCTTAGGACAGGGGGACGAGCAGTACTTC. Protein: CASSLGQGDEQYF.

A few counts support this clone. This chain joins TRBV10-3 and TRBJ2-7; D possibly corresponds to TRBD2 (6 bases). The germline CDR1 and CDR2 sequences are ENHRY and SYGVKD. The V gene lost 0 bases and the J gene lost 1 base, with 22 bases spanning the gap. The length of the CDR3 is 19 residues. CDR3 in DNA: TGTGCCATCAGTGAGTCTATAGGAAACTCGGCAGGGAGGTCCTACGAGCAGTACTTC. Translating it yields CAISESIGNSAGRSYEQYF.

V gene TRBV19 combines with J gene TRBJ2-5, with D possibly being TRBD1 (6 bases). Germline V gene data show CDR1 as LNHDA and CDR2 as SQIVND (reference sequence). The V end was cut by 4 bases, the J end by 1 base, with 13 bases between. This CDR3 comprises 15 residues. CDR3 bases: TGTGCCAGTAGTACCTGGACAGAATCCCAAGAGACCCAGTACTTC. This translates into CASSTWTESQETQYF. Looking up the rest from reference TRBV19 and TRBJ2-5 gives the full variable domain: DGGITQSPKYLFRKEGQNVTLSCEQNLNHDAMYWYRQDPGQGLRLIYYSQIVNDFQKGDIAEGYSVSREKKESFPLTVTSAQKNPTAFYLCASSTWTESQETQYFGPGTRLLVL.

The chain links TRBV5-5 to TRBJ2-2; a weak D match, TRBD1 (6 bases). CDR3 size: 15 residues. The V end was cut by 4 bases, the J end by 4 bases, with 14 bases between. The germline V gene encodes CDR1 SGHKS and CDR2 YYEKEE (reference sequence). The CDR3 nucleotides read TGTGCCAGCAGCCTCCGACAGGTTACCACCGGGGAGCTGTTTTTT. Protein product: CASSLRQVTTGELFF.

The rearrangement uses TRBV6-5 and TRBJ2-1; 8 positions match TRBD1. CDR1 and CDR2 from the germline V gene are MNHEY and SVGAGI. J was trimmed by 6 bases and V by 4 bases; bases with no gene match: 8. CDR3 size: 15 residues. CDR3 nucleotides: TGTGCCAGCAGTTCAGGGGGCGAAAGGGGCAATGAGCAGTTCTTC. Its translation: CASSSGGERGNEQFF.

The chain uses TRBV5-1 and TRBJ2-1, with a possible D match to TRBD2 (6 bases). Germline lookup yields CDR1 SGHRS and CDR2 YFSETQ. V was trimmed by 1 base and J by 8 bases, leaving 13 bases between them. This CDR3 spans 14 amino acids. The CDR3 DNA reads as TGCGCCAGCAGCTTGTGGGCAGCGGGCGATGAGCAGTTCTTC. Translated: CASSLWAAGDEQFF.

The rearrangement joins TRBV2 to TRBJ2-1; D remains unclear. V lost 7 bases and J lost 6, with 13 bases in between. CDR3 length equals 13 residues. CDR1 is SNHLY and CDR2 is FYNNEI in the germline V gene. The CDR3 nucleotides read TGTGCCAGCAAGGAGCTGCTCTCCAATGAGCAGTTCTTC. Its protein product is CASKELLSNEQFF.

The V and J genes are TRBV28 and TRBJ1-2; D uncertain. Trimming cost V 5 bases and J 2 bases, with 12 bases left between them. The CDR3 is 14 amino acids. CDR1 is MDHEN, CDR2 SYDVKM, per germline. The CDR3 is CASSIRTGNYGYTF. Here the CDR3 DNA reads TGTGCCAGCAGTATCCGGACGGGGAACTATGGCTACACCTTC.

This chain joins TRBV5-1 and TRBJ1-2; the match to TRBD1 covers 9 bases. CDR3 length: 15 amino acids. Germline V gives CDR1 SGHRS, CDR2 YFSETQ. V was pared by 8 bases and J by 4 bases, with 12 bases of the junction left unmatched. The CDR3 DNA reads as TGCGCCAGTGCGACCGGGACAGGGTACCCCTATGGCTACACCTTC. Its translation: CASATGTGYPYGYTF.

This clone ranks as medium-sized. The chain joins TRBV7-6 to TRBJ1-2, with 10 positions matching TRBD1. The CDR3 has 15 residues. The ends lost 5 bases at V and 7 bases at J; junction bases unmatched: 10. Germline assignment: CDR1 SGHVS and CDR2 FNYEAQ. Written as DNA, the CDR3 is TGTGCCAGCAGCCAAGAGACAGGGGGCAAAGGTGGCTACACCTTC. As protein: CASSQETGGKGGYTF.

CDR3 amino acids: CASSFGPGGMNTEAFF. DNA of the CDR3: TGCGCCAGCAGCTTTGGGCCGGGCGGGATGAACACTGAAGCTTTCTTT. The J gene is TRBJ1-1, the V gene TRBV5-1; D ambiguous. CDR3 size: 16 residues. Germline V gene sequence: CDR1 SGHRS, CDR2 YFSETQ. The V and J ends lost 2 bases and 0 bases respectively, with 14 bases between them.

The gene calls are TRBV7-3 and TRBJ2-7, with TRBD2 matching 8 bases. CDR3 size: 15 residues. Per the germline V gene, CDR1 is SGHTA and CDR2 is FQGTGA. With 5 bases clipped from V and 3 bases from J, the junction kept 9 bases outside the gene matches. For the CDR3, the DNA is TGTGCCAGCAGCCCGGGGCTCGGGGGGGACTACGAGCAGTACTTC. It translates to CASSPGLGGDYEQYF.

In DNA, the CDR3 is TGTGCCAGCAGCCAAGGGGGGGGCCGGTACTCTGGAAACACCATATATTTT. Translating gives CASSQGGGRYSGNTIYF. V is TRBV4-2 and J is TRBJ1-3; perhaps TRBD1 as D (6 bases). Germline values: CDR1 LGHNA, CDR2 YNFKEQ. V lost 1 base and J lost 0, with 13 bases in between. CDR3 size: 17 residues.

The rearrangement uses TRBV7-3 and TRBJ2-1, with TRBD2 identical over 14 bases. The V segment lost 5 bases and the J segment 8 bases; nucleotides outside the gene matches: 17. CDR1 and CDR2 from the germline V gene are SGHTA and FQGTGA. The CDR3 is 19 amino acids. CDR3 bases: TGTGCCAGCAGCCCGAAAAACCGACTAGCGGGGGGGCCTTTCGATGAGCAGTTCTTC. Translation gives CASSPKNRLAGGPFDEQFF.

This clone was observed a single time. The chain couples TRBV19 to TRBJ2-6; 7 bases are a match to TRBD2. The germline V gene encodes CDR1 LNHDA and CDR2 SQIVND (reference sequence). This CDR3 contains 16 residues. After removal of 7 bases from V and 0 bases from J, the junction contained 6 bases not matched to a gene. The chain's CDR3 is CASNREVDSGANVLTF. The CDR3 DNA is TGTGCCAGTAATCGGGAGGTGGACTCTGGGGCCAACGTCCTGACTTTC.

The rearrangement joins TRBV4-1 to TRBJ1-4; 8 bases are shared with TRBD1. This CDR3 is built from 14 residues. Germline CDR1 MGHRA, CDR2 YSYEKL. V trimming: 3 bases; J trimming: 6 bases; junction bases outside the gene matches: 3. The CDR3 protein is CASSQTGVYEKLFF. CDR3 coding DNA: TGCGCCAGCAGCCAGACAGGGGTATATGAAAAACTGTTTTTT.

This chain uses TRBV9 with TRBJ2-3; 7 positions agree with TRBD2. The CDR3 is made up of 17 amino acids. With V trimmed by 0 bases and J by 6 bases, 13 bases remained unmatched. Germline assignment: CDR1 SGDLS and CDR2 YYNGEE. The CDR3 DNA is TGTGCCAGCAGCGTAGTCGGAGCGGGGCTAGATTGGGATACGCAGTATTTT. Its translation: CASSVVGAGLDWDTQYF.

This clone was seen a few times. The CDR3 DNA sequence: TGTGCCAGCAGTGACTCGACAAACTATGGCTACACCTTC. It codes for CASSDSTNYGYTF. The chain links TRBV6-4 to TRBJ1-2, with no clear D. The CDR3 has 13 residues. V shed 0 bases and J shed 2 bases, with 4 bases lying between them. The germline V gene has CDR1 MRHNA and CDR2 SNTAGT.

The chain recombines TRBV6-5 with TRBJ1-2; D possibly corresponds to TRBD1 (5 bases). CDR1 is MNHEY, CDR2 SVGAGI, per germline. Trimming cost V 6 bases and J 7 bases, with 21 bases left between them. This CDR3 comprises 15 residues. The CDR3 nucleotides are TGTGCCAGCAGCCCTAGTGCGGCAGGGATTGCTGGCTACACCTTC. Protein sequence: CASSPSAAGIAGYTF.

The gene calls are TRBV7-9 and TRBJ2-2, with a weak D call TRBD1 (6 bases). The CDR3 runs to 15 residues. Germline CDR1 is SEHNR and CDR2 is FQNEAQ (reference sequence). Trimming took off 5 bases at V and 1 base at J, with 11 bases between the two ends. The DNA of the CDR3 is TGTGCCAGCAGCCACCGGGACAAGAACACCGGGGAGCTGTTTTTT. Protein: CASSHRDKNTGELFF.

The V and J genes are TRBV6-5 and TRBJ1-2; D is unclear. V lost 2 bases and J 8 bases, leaving 9 bases between the germline ends. The CDR3 covers 12 residues. Germline loops: CDR1 MNHEY, CDR2 SVGAGI. The CDR3 coding sequence is TGTGCCAGCAGTTACGAGGGTAACGGCTACACCTTC. Translated: CASSYEGNGYTF.

The gene calls are TRBV6-5 and TRBJ1-1; tentatively, D is TRBD1 (5 bases). V lost 4 bases and J lost 4, with 7 bases in between. Germline CDR1 is MNHEY and CDR2 is SVGAGI. The CDR3 is 12 residues long. The CDR3 is CASSFGGTEAFF. CDR3 nucleotide sequence: TGTGCCAGCAGTTTCGGGGGCACTGAAGCTTTCTTT.

This chain joins TRBV1 and TRBJ2-7; TRBD1 was called by the table and not checked on the DNA. TRBV1 is classified as a pseudogene. This CDR3 is built from 13 residues. Here the CDR3 DNA reads TGCACCAGCAGCCACCTAACAGGGGACGAGCAGTACTTC. As protein: CTSSHLTGDEQYF.

About this clone itself: The same CDR3 is also encoded by other DNA sequences in this sample. The gene calls are TRBV9 and TRBJ2-7; D perhaps matches TRBD1 (5 bases). Trimming took off 0 bases at V and 0 bases at J, with 10 bases between the two ends. The CDR3 runs 15 residues. Per the germline V gene, CDR1 is SGDLS and CDR2 is YYNGEE. The CDR3 sequence is CASSVEGLSSYEQYF. The CDR3, as DNA: TGTGCCAGCAGCGTAGAGGGGTTAAGCTCCTACGAGCAGTACTTC.

The CDR3 region has the DNA TGTGCCAGCAGCTTAGGGTCGGGGGGCACTGAAGCTTTCTTT. It encodes CASSLGSGGTEAFF. The rearrangement uses TRBV7-9 and TRBJ1-1, with a weak D call TRBD1 (5 bases). The germline CDR1 and CDR2 sequences are SEHNR and FQNEAQ (reference sequence). V was pared by 1 base and J by 4 bases, with 10 bases between. The CDR3 extends over 14 amino acids.